Shown below are 32 T cell receptor beta chains from a single sample sequenced in a study of regulatory T cells in long-lasting Graves disease. As to time point: newly diagnosed GD, antithyroid drugs for less than 3 months. From RNA extracted from PBMCs, the TCR library was made. Sequencing libraries for TCR beta were prepared with iRepertoire HTBI primers and Arm-PCR of CDR3 regions. TCRdb independently ran MiXCR on the multiplex PCR reads; one entry per CDR3 protein. The data hold 300,000 to 400,000 distinct CDR3 sequences, with around 15% observed a single time. Sequencing was performed on peripheral blood mononuclear cells (PBMCs), taken at new diagnosis, from a patient treated with antithyroid drugs. These receptors were taken from a female donor with Graves disease.

The table lists this clonotype with a few counts. The rearrangement links TRBV2 to TRBJ2-5; 13 nucleotides line up with TRBD2. CDR3 length equals 14 residues. CDR1 is SNHLY, CDR2 FYNNEI, per germline. V was pared by 8 bases and J by 6 bases, with 6 bases of the junction left unmatched. For the CDR3, the DNA is TGTGCCAGCTACGGACTAGCGGGAGCGAAGACCCAGTACTTC. The encoded protein is CASYGLAGAKTQYF.

This clonotype was seen repeatedly, ten times or more. J is TRBJ2-7 and V is TRBV5-1; 7 bases align to TRBD1. Germline V lookup: CDR1 SGHRS, CDR2 YFSETQ. The CDR3 has 15 amino acids. V was clipped by 1 base and J by 0 bases; unmatched bases: 4. The DNA for the CDR3 is TGCGCCAGCAGCTTGTTCGAGGGGGCCTCCTACGAGCAGTACTTC. Its protein product is CASSLFEGASYEQYF.

This clonotype was observed many times. The rearrangement joins TRBV20-1 to TRBJ2-2; D is possibly TRBD1 (5 bases). The CDR3 contains 15 residues. Germline CDR1 is DFQATT and CDR2 is SNEGSKA (reference sequence). V was pared by 0 bases and J by 3 bases, with 11 bases between. The CDR3 loop is CSARDGAGDTGELFF. CDR3 in DNA: TGCAGTGCTAGAGATGGGGCCGGCGACACCGGGGAGCTGTTTTTT.

This clonotype was found a few times. The chain links TRBV9 to TRBJ2-4; 13 nucleotides line up with TRBD2. V gave up 0 bases and J gave up 11 bases; unmatched junction bases: 11. Germline CDR1 is SGDLS and CDR2 is YYNGEE. The CDR3 is 17 residues long. The CDR3 region is CASSVGLLAGGPSFQYF. The CDR3 bases are TGTGCCAGCAGCGTAGGTTTACTAGCGGGAGGGCCGTCTTTTCAGTACTTC. Supplemented by reference TRBV9 and TRBJ2-4, the full variable domain reads DSGVTQTPKHLITATGQRVTLRCSPRSGDLSVYWYQQSLDQGLQFLIQYYNGEERAKGNILERFSAQQFPDLHSELNLSSLELGDSALYFCASSVGLLAGGPSFQYFGAGTRLSVL.

There are many counts of this clonotype. The chain employs TRBV5-1 and TRBJ2-4, with D tentatively TRBD1 (5 bases). Trimming removed 5 bases from V and 8 bases from J, with 14 bases in between. The CDR3 is 13 residues long. Germline V gives CDR1 SGHRS, CDR2 YFSETQ. The CDR3 is CASRSGGADIQYF. The CDR3, as DNA: TGCGCCAGCAGGTCCGGTGGGGCGGACATTCAGTACTTC.

The V call is TRBV6-1, the J call TRBJ1-2, with D perhaps TRBD1 (5 bases). The length of the CDR3 is 13 residues. The V end was cut by 7 bases, the J end by 4 bases, with 13 bases between. Germline CDR1 MNHNS, CDR2 SASEGT. The CDR3 sequence: CASTVRDSYGYTF. The DNA for the CDR3 is TGTGCCAGCACCGTCAGGGATAGCTATGGCTACACCTTC.

This clonotype appeared many times. This chain joins TRBV28 and TRBJ2-1, with D possibly matching TRBD2 (6 bases). The CDR3 totals 15 residues. Germline V lookup: CDR1 MDHEN, CDR2 SYDVKM. V dropped 6 bases and J dropped 7 bases, with 19 bases sitting between them. CDR3 sequence: CASSGPGLKRNEQFF. For the CDR3, the DNA is TGTGCCAGCAGCGGCCCTGGACTAAAAAGAAATGAGCAGTTCTTC.

This clonotype was detected ten times or more. This chain links TRBV6-5 with TRBJ1-4; a possible D gene is TRBD1 (5 bases). Trimming took off 3 bases at V and 0 bases at J, with 17 bases between the two ends. Looked up from germline, CDR1 is MNHEY and CDR2 is SVGAGI. The CDR3 contains 18 residues. The DNA of the CDR3 is TGTGCCAGCAGTTATTCTAACAGGCACACTTCAACTAATGAAAAACTGTTTTTT. This translates into CASSYSNRHTSTNEKLFF.

This clonotype has at least ten counts. The chain joins TRBV7-9 to TRBJ2-1; TRBD1 is a possible D gene (7 bases). From germline, CDR1 is SEHNR and CDR2 FQNEAQ (reference sequence). The CDR3 is made up of 14 amino acids. With 5 bases removed from V and 7 bases from J, the gap between germline ends came to 15 bases. CDR3 nucleotide sequence: TGTGCCAGCAGCCCCAGGGGGGACCCGAATGAGCAGTTCTTC. Translation gives CASSPRGDPNEQFF. Full variable domain (remainder filled in from reference TRBV7-9 and TRBJ2-1): DTGVSQNPRHKITKRGQNVTFRCDPISEHNRLYWYRQTLGQGPEFLTYFQNEAQLEKSRLLSDRFSAERPKGSFSTLEIQRTEQGDSAMYLCASSPRGDPNEQFFGPGTRLTVL.

This chain uses TRBV6-2 or TRBV6-3 with TRBJ2-7; 8 nucleotides match TRBD2. The ends lost 0 bases at V and 3 bases at J; junction bases unmatched: 10. Looked up from germline, CDR1 is MNHEY and CDR2 is SVGEGT. This CDR3 has 17 amino acids. Here the CDR3 reads CASSYSRLGGRYYEQYF. The CDR3 nucleotides are TGTGCCAGCAGTTACTCGAGGCTGGGCGGGAGGTACTACGAGCAGTACTTC.

This clonotype showed up many times. V usage is TRBV6-2 or TRBV6-3 and J usage is TRBJ1-2; D gene ambiguous. Trimming pared 5 bases from V and 3 bases from J, leaving 16 bases between. Germline V gene sequence: CDR1 MNHEY, CDR2 SVGEGT. The CDR3 consists of 15 residues. CDR3 nucleotide sequence: TGTGCCAGCAGTCGCCCGCAGTATTCCCACTATGGCTACACCTTC. Amino acids: CASSRPQYSHYGYTF.

This clonotype was seen at least ten times. The genes are TRBV12-3 or TRBV12-4 and TRBJ1-5, with D uncertain. Between the trimmed V and J ends, which lost 3 bases and 1 base, there was a span of 10 bases. The CDR3 is 15 amino acids. DNA for the CDR3: TGTGCCAGCAGTTTCATGGGCTTGAGCAATCAGCCCCAGCATTTT. It specifies CASSFMGLSNQPQHF.

This clonotype was counted only a few times. The gene calls are TRBV6-1 and TRBJ2-2; 14 nucleotides align to TRBD2. V was pared by 6 bases and J by 4 bases, with 7 bases of the junction left unmatched. Germline V gene lookup returns CDR1 MNHNS and CDR2 SASEGT. The CDR3 is made up of 17 amino acids. The CDR3 reads CASRGTSGRPGTGELFF. CDR3 coding DNA: TGTGCCAGCAGAGGGACTAGCGGGAGACCGGGCACCGGGGAGCTGTTTTTT.

This clonotype appeared many times. The genes are TRBV6-2 or TRBV6-3 and TRBJ2-5; D gene uncertain. The CDR3 length is 15 residues. The germline CDR1 and CDR2 sequences are MNHEY and SVGEGT. The V end was cut by 2 bases, the J end by 1 base, with 11 bases between. CDR3 residues: CASSYGLSVQETQYF. The CDR3, as DNA: TGTGCCAGCAGTTACGGTCTAAGCGTCCAAGAGACCCAGTACTTC.

This chain joins TRBV9 and TRBJ2-7; D possibly uses TRBD1 or TRBD2 (5 bases each). This CDR3 has 15 residues. CDR1 is SGDLS and CDR2 is YYNGEE in the germline V gene. The V end lost 0 bases, the J end lost 5 bases, and 15 bases lay between the germline ends. CDR3 bases: TGTGCCAGCAGCGTAGTTGGCAGGGAGAGCGACGAGCAGTACTTC. Translated, it gives CASSVVGRESDEQYF.

This clonotype appeared many times. This sequence joins TRBV5-6 and TRBJ1-1; D gene uncertain. The CDR3 runs to 14 residues. V was cut by 1 base and J by 1 base, with 8 bases left in between. Germline assignment: CDR1 SGHDT and CDR2 YYEEEE. The CDR3 DNA reads as TGTGCCAGCAGCTTGATAAGCGGGAACACTGAAGCTTTCTTT. Amino acid sequence: CASSLISGNTEAFF.

This rearrangement joins TRBV18 to TRBJ1-1, with D possibly being TRBD1 (5 bases). V lost 3 bases to trimming and J lost 8 bases, with 19 bases between them. Germline CDR1 KGHSH, CDR2 LQKENI. The CDR3 loop spans 15 amino acids. For the CDR3, the DNA is TGTGCCAGCTCACCCGAAACTAGTAGGCAGGGAGAAGCTTTCTTT. Protein sequence: CASSPETSRQGEAFF.

The CDR3 DNA sequence: TGTGCCAGTAGTATTAGAGGAGGGACAGGTAACAATGAGCAGTTCTTC. Amino acids: CASSIRGGTGNNEQFF. The rearrangement uses TRBV19 and TRBJ2-1, with 8 bases that match TRBD1. The V gene's germline CDR1 is LNHDA and CDR2 SQIVND (reference sequence). The CDR3 contains 16 residues. After removal of 3 bases from V and 5 bases from J, the junction contained 9 bases not matched to a gene.

Many counts were recorded for this clonotype. The genes are TRBV5-1 and TRBJ2-5; TRBD1 agrees at 7 bases. CDR1 SGHRS and CDR2 YFSETQ come from the germline V gene. This CDR3 has 15 amino acids. Losses at the gene ends were 4 bases for V and 0 bases for J; bases not matched to a gene: 6. CDR3 region: CASSRIGQDQETQYF. The CDR3 DNA reads as TGCGCCAGCAGCAGAATTGGACAGGACCAAGAGACCCAGTACTTC.

This clonotype has a count of ten or more. V is TRBV28 and J is TRBJ1-1; tentative D call: TRBD1 (6 bases). The CDR3 has 14 residues. Germline V gene lookup returns CDR1 MDHEN and CDR2 SYDVKM. Trimming took 5 bases from V and 4 from J, leaving 14 bases between them. CDR3 in DNA: TGTGCCAGCAGTCACCCAAGGGGGGGCACTGAAGCTTTCTTT. Translated, it gives CASSHPRGGTEAFF.

The chain links TRBV12-3 or TRBV12-4 to TRBJ2-3, with TRBD2 identical over 11 bases. This CDR3 comprises 18 residues. The junction had 18 bases not matched to a gene; V was cut back by 7 bases and J by 6 bases. This chain's CDR3 is CASNSGIAGGPSRDTQYF. DNA for the CDR3: TGTGCCAGCAATTCCGGAATAGCGGGAGGGCCCTCTAGGGATACGCAGTATTTT.

This clonotype was observed at least ten times. The V call is TRBV7-3, the J call TRBJ2-2; D unclear. Germline values: CDR1 SGHTA, CDR2 FQGTGA. The CDR3 runs 14 residues. V lost 6 bases to trimming and J lost 1 base, with 9 bases between them. The DNA for the CDR3 is TGTGCCAGCAGACGATTCAGGAACACCGGGGAGCTGTTTTTT. It yields the protein CASRRFRNTGELFF.

The sample holds many counts of this clonotype. Relative to the germline gene, one junction end is altered; a read error may explain this. The chain joins TRBV12-3 or TRBV12-4 to TRBJ1-5; perhaps TRBD1 as D (6 bases). The length of the CDR3 is 14 residues. CDR3 loop: CASNNGGGNLPQHF. The CDR3 nucleotides are TGTGCCAGCAACAACGGAGGGGGAAATCTGCCCCAGCATTTT.

V gene TRBV19 combines with J gene TRBJ1-1; 8 bases are a match to TRBD1. The CDR3 contains 20 residues. V lost 7 bases, J lost 9 bases, and 31 bases stayed unmatched. The germline CDR1 and CDR2 sequences are LNHDA and SQIVND (reference sequence). The CDR3 DNA reads TGTGCCAGTATCCCACTTACTCCCGGGACAGGCTTTTATAGTAGCGATAAAGCTTTCTTT. The encoded protein is CASIPLTPGTGFYSSDKAFF.

This clonotype was observed a few times. The V call is TRBV7-7, the J call TRBJ2-2; 9 nucleotides line up with TRBD2. Unmatched junction bases numbered 6, after V lost 5 bases and J lost 2 bases. The CDR3 consists of 16 residues. Germline values: CDR1 SSHAT, CDR2 FNYEAQ (reference sequence). Here the CDR3 DNA reads TGTGCCAGCAGCAACGGACTAGCGCCTAACACCGGGGAGCTGTTTTTT. It translates to CASSNGLAPNTGELFF.

This clonotype was detected many times. CDR3 amino acids: CASSLGGAADTQYF. The CDR3 region has the DNA TGTGCCAGCAGCCTGGGGGGGGCAGCAGATACGCAGTATTTT. The V call is TRBV12-3 or TRBV12-4, the J call TRBJ2-3, with D maybe TRBD2 (7 bases). Trimming removed 6 bases at V and 4 bases at J, with 14 bases between. The CDR3 runs 14 residues.

This clonotype showed up many times. V gene TRBV4-1 combines with J gene TRBJ1-5; D uncertain. V was pared by 3 bases and J by 0 bases, with 15 bases between. Germline V CDR1 and CDR2: MGHRA, YSYEKL. The CDR3 runs to 17 residues. The CDR3 DNA is TGCGCCAGCAGCCAGAGGACTTTCCGGGATAGCAATCAGCCCCAGCATTTT. Translated: CASSQRTFRDSNQPQHF.

In this sample, this clonotype turned up many times. V is TRBV19 and J is TRBJ1-5; D unclear. Trimming cost V 8 bases and J 0 bases, with 11 bases left between them. This CDR3 spans 14 amino acids. CDR1 is LNHDA, CDR2 SQIVND, per germline (reference sequence). The CDR3: CASSYLHSNQPQHF. The CDR3 DNA follows: TGTGCCAGTTCGTACCTACATAGCAATCAGCCCCAGCATTTT.

Comment on this clonotype: A much larger clone differs by one base, so this may be a read error. The genes are TRBV7-2 and TRBJ2-2; the D call may be TRBD1 or TRBD2 (5 bases each). The V gene's germline CDR1 is SGHTA and CDR2 FQGNSA. The CDR3 consists of 17 residues. The CDR3 is CACSLAGTLGDTGELFF. The CDR3 region has the DNA TGTGCCTGCAGCTTAGCCGGGACCCTTGGGGACACCGGGGAGCTGTTTTTT. Full variable domain (rest looked up from reference TRBV7-2 and TRBJ2-2): GAGVSQSPSNKVTEKGKDVELRCDPISGHTALYWYRQSLGQGLEFLIYFQGNSAPDKSGLPSDRFSAERTGGSVSTLTIQRTQQEDSAVYLCACSLAGTLGDTGELFFGEGSRLTVL.

At least ten counts were recorded for this clonotype. V is TRBV4-1 and J is TRBJ2-2, with a tentative D call TRBD1 (5 bases). V lost 4 bases and J lost 7, with 22 bases in between. The CDR3 consists of 17 residues. Germline V lookup: CDR1 MGHRA, CDR2 YSYEKL. CDR3 DNA: TGCGCCAGCAGCCGCCTTCTCCTGAGACAGTCGGTCGGGGAGCTGTTTTTT. As protein: CASSRLLLRQSVGELFF.

This clonotype was seen ten or more times. The gene calls are TRBV7-9 and TRBJ2-3, with TRBD2 identical over 7 bases. Germline lookup yields CDR1 SEHNR and CDR2 FQNEAQ (reference sequence). This CDR3 comprises 16 residues. The J segment lost 3 bases and the V segment lost 5 bases, leaving 11 bases of the junction unmatched. As DNA, the CDR3 is TGTGCCAGCAGCCCACCCCAATCTAGCGGAACAGATACGCAGTATTTT. Amino acids: CASSPPQSSGTDTQYF.

Many counts were recorded for this clonotype. J is TRBJ1-4 and V is TRBV11-2; D possibly corresponds to TRBD1 (6 bases). CDR3 length: 16 residues. V lost 1 base and J 4 bases, leaving 13 bases between the germline ends. Germline assignment: CDR1 SGHAT and CDR2 FQNNGV. This CDR3 reads CASSLGGHGVNEKLFF. The DNA for the CDR3 is TGTGCCAGCAGCTTAGGGGGGCACGGAGTTAATGAAAAACTGTTTTTT.